This TCR beta chain was sequenced during a study of blood T cell repertoires in COVID-19 (dated by TCRdb to 2019 to 2021). With regard to the full study: Samples from collaborators originated in the United States, Italy and Spain and spanned both the acute and convalescent phases of COVID-19. The prospective study material was composed of cDNA or gDNA derived from T cells, B-cell-depleted T cells, or PBMCs. The dataset comprised deeply sampled blood TCRbeta repertoires from subjects exposed to, actively infected with, or recovered from COVID-19. The repertoires were released in a freely available public database intended as a resource for research on the immune response to SARS-CoV-2. The samples were drawn from the first 160 participants of the ongoing ImmuneRACE study and from 950 to 1,500 subjects provided by 6 global collaborators. Nearly every sample came with metadata listing a de-identified subject ID, COVID-19 status, age in years and sex. Where available, HLA class I and class II types were obtained from metadata supplied by the sample provider rather than from assay-based typing. What the study reported, not specific to this receptor: The quantity of clinical and demographic metadata differed by source and by participant and was supplied without curation.

Of note for this clone: The antigen it binds to is not known. Per-base quality was not reported, and no clone a single base away is much larger than it.

TCRbeta CDR3 regions were amplified from genomic DNA using the immunoSEQ Assay, a bias-controlled multiplex PCR. Turning to the authors' computational methods: The number of nucleated cells in each sample was estimated by amplification of reference gene primers within the assay. To quantify the absolute abundance of each unique TCRbeta CDR3 rearrangement, sequence reads were collapsed and filtered. For each sample, productive Simpson clonality was calculated by taking the square root of Simpson's diversity index across productive rearrangements. TCRdb carries this immuneACCESS record with in-frame sequences only. Its versions omit some clonotypes, under half of them owing to an unresolved V gene in the studies checked, with the rest unexplained. That table supplies the V and J calls and clone size; D and trimming were determined from the DNA. The sample table lists 370,000 or so clones, 87% of them with a count of one. Clones ranked in the top ten supply 1.3% of the sample.

Deletion took 2 bases off V and 1 base off J, with a span of 12 bases between the germline ends. CDR1 and CDR2 were assigned from the germline V gene (reference sequence) as SGHNT and YYREEE. From its cysteine to its phenylalanine, the CDR3 spans 15 amino acids. The DNA shown is the 45-base CDR3, in frame from base 1. In the prospective study, participants were about 18 to 95 years old, resided in about 25 geographic areas of the United States, and were enrolled through a virtual design. To assign participants to cohorts, the prospective study relied on clinical history that participants themselves reported in a screening survey and a study questionnaire. For ImmuneRACE Cohort 3, a participant was defined as recovered based on two consecutive negative NP/OP PCR tests, clearance by a healthcare professional, or resolution of symptoms. In the prospective study, whole blood, serum and a nasopharyngeal or oropharyngeal swab were collected from each participant by mobile phlebotomists. Prospective study participants could optionally give additional blood draws and questionnaires over an approximately 2-month period. Before DNA extraction, prospective study blood samples were shipped either frozen or at room temperature.

The sample comprised PBMCs or T cells enriched from blood (not recorded which). This clonotype was obtained from a man aged 25-45 years who had recovered from COVID-19. This chain is built from TRBV5-4 and TRBJ2-5, with a tentative D gene TRBD1 over 5 matching bases. The CDR3 protein is CASSFRRTRQETQYF. The DNA sequence follows: TGTGCCAGCAGCTTCCGTCGGACACGCCAAGAGACCCAGTACTTC.